These 8 T cell receptor beta chains were all obtained from the same sample, sequenced in a study of T cells in Graves' hyperthyroidism and ophthalmopathy. TCR beta CDR3 sequences were amplified from RNA transcripts. In the first-round RT-PCR of the TCR CDR3, the HTBI primer set was used. TCRdb ran MiXCR on the multiplex PCR reads and lists one entry per CDR3 protein. The data hold 650,000 to 700,000 distinct CDR3 sequences, with roughly a sixth observed a single time. Material for sequencing was blood. These receptors all stem from a man in his fifties with Graves' hyperthyroidism.

V and J are TRBV3-1 and TRBJ1-5, with TRBD1 identical over 7 bases. Germline V gives CDR1 LGHDT, CDR2 YNNKEL (reference sequence). V lost 5 bases and J lost 3; bases outside the gene matches: 10. The CDR3 loop spans 16 amino acids. The CDR3 loop reads CASSIPGQQPNQPQHF. DNA of the CDR3: TGTGCCAGCAGCATTCCGGGACAGCAACCCAATCAGCCCCAGCATTTT.

The chain uses TRBV11-2 and TRBJ1-5, with D perhaps TRBD1 (6 bases). This CDR3 is built from 15 residues. Germline CDR1 SGHAT, CDR2 FQNNGV. V lost 6 bases, J lost 2 bases, and 14 bases lay in between. CDR3 sequence reads: CASSFPGDGNQPQHF. In nucleotides, the CDR3 is TGTGCCAGCAGTTTCCCAGGGGACGGCAATCAGCCCCAGCATTTT.

The V gene is TRBV18, the J gene TRBJ2-2, with D perhaps TRBD1 or TRBD2 (6 bases each). Between the trimmed V and J ends, which lost 0 bases and 4 bases, there was a span of 12 bases. There are 16 residues in the CDR3. Germline V CDR1 and CDR2: KGHSH, LQKENI. CDR3: CASSPPGGASTGELFF. CDR3 nucleotide sequence: TGTGCCAGCTCACCACCGGGGGGCGCGAGCACCGGGGAGCTGTTTTTT.

This clonotype was recorded at least ten times. The rearrangement uses TRBV30 and TRBJ1-2, with D possibly TRBD1 on 6 matching bases. The germline gives CDR1 GTSNPN, CDR2 SVGIG (reference sequence). The CDR3 sequence is 13 residues long. V was shortened by 4 bases and J by 4 bases, with 13 bases between the two germline ends. The CDR3 sequence is CAWTLTGVYGYTF. The CDR3, as DNA: TGTGCCTGGACCTTGACAGGAGTCTATGGCTACACCTTC.

This clonotype showed up just a few times. The chain is built from TRBV20-1 and TRBJ2-7, with D maybe TRBD2 (6 bases). The germline gives CDR1 DFQATT, CDR2 SNEGSKA (reference sequence). The CDR3 sequence is 12 residues long. The CDR3 nucleotides read TGCAGCGCCGGGACTCGGGACTACGAGCAGTACTTC. Translation: CSAGTRDYEQYF.

The V gene is TRBV4-3, the J gene TRBJ2-7, with D possibly matching TRBD1 (5 bases). V lost 0 bases to trimming and J lost 2 bases, with 11 bases between them. The CDR3 length is 15 residues. Germline CDR1 reads LGHNA; CDR2 reads YSLEER. The DNA of the CDR3 is TGCGCCAGCAGCCAAGAGGTCCCAGGGACCTACGAGCAGTACTTC. Residues: CASSQEVPGTYEQYF.

This clonotype was seen at least ten times. V gene TRBV7-3 combines with J gene TRBJ2-1; 7 positions match TRBD2. Germline-derived CDR1 and CDR2 are SGHTA and FQGTGA. The CDR3 contains 15 residues. After removal of 3 bases from V and 6 bases from J, the junction contained 8 bases not matched to a gene. This CDR3 is CASSFRLAVPNEQFF. In DNA form, the CDR3 reads TGTGCCAGCAGCTTTCGGCTAGCGGTCCCCAATGAGCAGTTCTTC.

This clonotype was recorded at least ten times. This rearrangement joins TRBV30 to TRBJ2-1; TRBD2 matches 13 bases. V lost 3 bases and J lost 9; bases outside the gene matches: 5. This CDR3 spans 14 amino acids. Germline V gene sequence: CDR1 GTSNPN, CDR2 SVGIG (reference sequence). The CDR3 is CAWRWTSGSGEQFF. In nucleotides, the CDR3 is TGTGCCTGGAGGTGGACTAGCGGGAGTGGTGAGCAGTTCTTC.